This is a list of T cell receptor beta chains from one sample in a study of cytomegalovirus exposure and HLA in healthy donors. The repertoire was sequenced with immunoSEQ multiplex PCR; TCRdb's copy has only in-frame clones and lacks some. Its table records about 200,000 clones. Sequencing was performed on PBMCs. The receptors were sampled from a boy aged 5-17 years in good health and CMV-seronegative. Each CDR3 is given with its conserved first and last residue. A D gene is named only where the DNA matches it firmly.

d_call	v_call	j_call	cdr3_nt	cdr3_aa
.	TRBV21-1	TRBJ1-5	TGTGCCAGCAGCCCCCGGGGTTCCAATCAGCCCCAGCATTTT	CASSPRGSNQPQHF
.	TRBV11-3	TRBJ1-1	TGTGCCAGCAGCCTACAGAGGAACACTGAAGCTTTCTTT	CASSLQRNTEAFF
TRBD2	TRBV9	TRBJ2-6	TGTGCCAGCAGCCCGGGGGGATTCTCTGGGGCCAACGTCCTGACTTTC	CASSPGGFSGANVLTF
TRBD1	TRBV19	TRBJ2-1	TGTGCCAGTAGTATAGATCCAAACCTCCGACAGGGGGTAACTAACTCCTACAATGAGCAGTTCTTC	CASSIDPNLRQGVTNSYNEQFF
.	TRBV2	TRBJ2-7	TGTGCCACCGGGGATGTCCGACAGGCTACCTACGAGCAGTACTTC	CATGDVRQATYEQYF
.	TRBV10-2	TRBJ1-2	TGCGCCAGCAGCACAGGGTCCATGGGCTACACCTTC	CASSTGSMGYTF
.	TRBV7-3	TRBJ2-3	TGTGCCAGCAGCGCCAACAGGGTAGGAGATACGCAGTATTTT	CASSANRVGDTQYF
TRBD2	TRBV6-1	TRBJ2-1	TGTGCCAGCCCAAAGATTCTCGGGGGGTACAATGAGCAGTTCTTC	CASPKILGGYNEQFF
.	TRBV11-2	TRBJ1-2	TGTGCCAGCAGCCGGAACGGACAGAGCTATGGCTACACCTTC	CASSRNGQSYGYTF
TRBD2	TRBV10-3	TRBJ2-1	TGTGCCATCAGTGAGCCTGGGACTAGCGGGGGCGATTACAATGAGCAGTTCTTC	CAISEPGTSGGDYNEQFF
.	TRBV19	TRBJ1-1	TGTGCCAGTAGTATGCGGGGGCTGAGCACTGAAGCTTTCTTT	CASSMRGLSTEAFF
.	TRBV30	TRBJ2-3	TGTGCCTGGAGTGTAGGGGGCACAGATACGCAGTATTTT	CAWSVGGTDTQYF
.	TRBV7-8	TRBJ1-4	TGTGCCAGCAGCTTATCTGCGGGCCGACCTGAAAAACTGTTTTTT	CASSLSAGRPEKLFF
.	TRBV10-3	TRBJ2-1	TGTGCCATCAAAGCTCAGGGCGATGAGCAGTTCTTC	CAIKAQGDEQFF
TRBD1	TRBV5-1	TRBJ2-7	TGCGCCAGCAGGAGGGGCTCAGGGACAGGGGGCCACGAGCAGTACTTC	CASRRGSGTGGHEQYF
.	TRBV30	TRBJ2-3	TGTGCCTGGTTTGGGGGGAATACGCAGTATTTT	CAWFGGNTQYF
TRBD1	TRBV6-5	TRBJ2-7	TGTGCCAGCAGTCTCCGGACAGGAGTCTCCTACGAGCAGTACTTC	CASSLRTGVSYEQYF
.	TRBV27	TRBJ1-2	TGTGCCAGCAGTTTATCTTGGAGCTATGGCTACACCTTC	CASSLSWSYGYTF
.	TRBV5-4	TRBJ1-4	TGTGCCAGCAGCTTGGGCAGGGGCGAAAAACTGTTTTTT	CASSLGRGEKLFF